Presented here are 10 T cell receptor beta chains from one specimen sequenced in a study of metastatic and nonmetastatic thyroid tumors. No patient had received any treatment before thyroid surgery. TCRdb ran MiXCR on the PCR reads. The sample has over 15,000 clones, around 3.8% seen once; the top ten hold about 25%. Material for sequencing was tumor tissue. Every receptor here comes from a female donor with papillary thyroid cancer or a benign thyroid nodule (not recorded which). Some clones in this sample may be carry-over from other donors' samples.

The rearrangement joins TRBV11-2 to TRBJ2-7, with D unclear. V was cut by 5 bases and J by 0 bases, with 5 bases left in between. The germline gives CDR1 SGHAT, CDR2 FQNNGV. The CDR3 spans 12 residues. The CDR3 sequence: CASSTLSYEQYF. DNA of the CDR3: TGTGCCAGCAGCACTCTCTCCTACGAGCAGTACTTC.

This chain uses TRBV6-1 with TRBJ2-7; 10 bases align to TRBD2. Germline V CDR1 and CDR2: MNHNS, SASEGT. This CDR3 region has 14 residues. J was trimmed by 2 bases and V by 5 bases; bases with no gene match: 3. The CDR3 nucleotides are TGTGCCAGCAGTCGGACTAGCGGAGCCTACGAGCAGTACTTC. Protein sequence: CASSRTSGAYEQYF.

This clone was found a few times. V gene TRBV28 combines with J gene TRBJ2-3; D may be TRBD2 (5 bases). CDR1 is MDHEN, CDR2 SYDVKM, per germline. V was clipped by 4 bases and J by 2 bases, with 13 bases between them. The CDR3 has 15 residues. The CDR3 coding sequence is TGTGCCAGCAGTTCCCCAGCGGCTATCACAGATACGCAGTATTTT. Translation: CASSSPAAITDTQYF.

The table lists this clone with a few counts. The V gene is TRBV19, the J gene TRBJ2-1; TRBD2 matches 13 bases. The junction had 9 bases not matched to a gene; V was cut back by 7 bases and J by 9 bases. Germline loops: CDR1 LNHDA, CDR2 SQIVND (reference sequence). CDR3 length: 15 residues. CDR3 sequence reads: CASTMGTSGIAEQFF. The CDR3 DNA reads as TGTGCCAGTACTATGGGGACTAGCGGGATCGCTGAGCAGTTCTTC.

The chain employs TRBV10-3 and TRBJ2-1; D might be TRBD2 (5 bases). Trimming took off 1 base at V and 4 bases at J, with 11 bases between the two ends. The CDR3 has 15 residues. Germline V lookup: CDR1 ENHRY, CDR2 SYGVKD. CDR3 region: CAISEFGLAYNEQFF. The CDR3 DNA reads TGTGCCATCAGTGAGTTCGGACTGGCATACAATGAGCAGTTCTTC.

This clone was seen a handful of times. This sequence joins TRBV10-1 and TRBJ1-6; 7 bases map to TRBD1. V dropped 6 bases and J dropped 7; count of bases not matched to a gene: 6. This CDR3 contains 14 residues. In germline, CDR1 is WNHNN, CDR2 SYGVQD (reference sequence). CDR3 coding DNA: TGCGCCAGCAGCAGGACAGGAGAAAATTCACCCCTCCACTTT. Amino acids: CASSRTGENSPLHF.

There are a few counts of this clone. The chain links TRBV5-1 to TRBJ1-2; D remains unclear. CDR3 length equals 13 residues. Trimming cost V 4 bases and J 0 bases, with 7 bases left between them. Germline loops: CDR1 SGHRS, CDR2 YFSETQ. The CDR3 coding sequence is TGCGCCAGCAGCCATACAGCTAACTATGGCTACACCTTC. Protein sequence: CASSHTANYGYTF.

A few counts support this clone. The chain couples TRBV28 to TRBJ2-5, with D unclear. V lost 3 bases and J 4 bases, leaving 12 bases between the germline ends. Germline V gives CDR1 MDHEN, CDR2 SYDVKM. The length of the CDR3 is 14 residues. DNA for the CDR3: TGTGCCAGCAGTTTGATCCCTCACCTAGAGACCCAGTACTTC. Protein: CASSLIPHLETQYF.

This clone was counted a few times. The CDR3 protein is CASSLGGQAYEQYF. Written as DNA, the CDR3 is TGTGCCAGCAGTTTAGGGGGGCAGGCCTACGAGCAGTACTTC. This sequence joins TRBV28 and TRBJ2-7; possibly TRBD1 or TRBD2 for D (6 bases each). V was shortened by 2 bases and J by 2 bases, with 10 bases between the two germline ends. The germline CDR1 and CDR2 sequences are MDHEN and SYDVKM. The CDR3 runs to 14 residues. Combining the CDR3 with reference TRBV28 and TRBJ2-7 gives the whole variable domain DVKVTQSSRYLVKRTGEKVFLECVQDMDHENMFWYRQDPGLGLRLIYFSYDVKMKEKGDIPEGYSVSREKKERFSLILESASTNQTSMYLCASSLGGQAYEQYFGPGTRLTVT.

This clone was seen only a few times. The CDR3 loop is CASSVRPYGYTF. The CDR3 DNA sequence: TGTGCCAGCAGCGTCAGGCCTTATGGCTACACCTTC. V usage is TRBV28 and J usage is TRBJ1-2; D unclear. Germline CDR1 reads MDHEN; CDR2 reads SYDVKM. The V and J ends lost 6 bases and 5 bases respectively, with 10 bases between them. The CDR3 spans 12 residues.